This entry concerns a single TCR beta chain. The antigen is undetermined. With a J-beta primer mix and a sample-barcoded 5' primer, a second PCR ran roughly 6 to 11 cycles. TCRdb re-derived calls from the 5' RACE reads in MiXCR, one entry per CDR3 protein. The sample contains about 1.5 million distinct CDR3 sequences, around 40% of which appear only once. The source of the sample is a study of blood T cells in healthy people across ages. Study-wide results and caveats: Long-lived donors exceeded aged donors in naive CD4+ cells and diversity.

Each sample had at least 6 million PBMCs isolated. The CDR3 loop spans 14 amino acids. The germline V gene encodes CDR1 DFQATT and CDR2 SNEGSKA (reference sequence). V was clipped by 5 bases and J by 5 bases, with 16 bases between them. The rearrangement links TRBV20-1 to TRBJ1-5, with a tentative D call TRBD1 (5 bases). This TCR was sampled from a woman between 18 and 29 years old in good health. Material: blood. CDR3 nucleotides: TGCAGTGCTGCTACAGGCAGGCTTGATCAGCCCCAGCATTTT. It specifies CSAATGRLDQPQHF.